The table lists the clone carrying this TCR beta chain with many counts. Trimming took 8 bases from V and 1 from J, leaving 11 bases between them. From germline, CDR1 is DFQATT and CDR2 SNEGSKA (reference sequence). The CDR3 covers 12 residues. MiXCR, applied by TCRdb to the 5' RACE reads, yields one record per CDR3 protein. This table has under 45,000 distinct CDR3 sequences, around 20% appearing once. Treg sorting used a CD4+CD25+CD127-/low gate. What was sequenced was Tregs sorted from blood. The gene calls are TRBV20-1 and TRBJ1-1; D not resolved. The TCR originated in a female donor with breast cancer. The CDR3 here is CSPSFGNTEAFF. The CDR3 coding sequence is TGCAGTCCTTCTTTCGGGAACACTGAAGCTTTCTTT.